This T cell receptor beta chain was documented in a study of cytomegalovirus exposure and HLA in healthy donors. The PCR was carried out with 60 Vbeta primers and 13 Jbeta primers. Clones were read by immunoSEQ multiplex PCR, and TCRdb kept only the in-frame ones, dropping some. The sample gives 95,000 to 100,000 clones, roughly 75% of which show up once; approximately 0.83% is in the top ten. This clone was recorded a few times. Its specificity is unknown. At one of its ends the junction is not consistent with the germline gene, which may arise from a read error. Study conclusions and caveats: Altogether, 150 to 200 TCR beta chains were recorded as cytomegalovirus-associated. A missense DCLRE1C variant was associated with V- and J-gene trimming of TCR beta chains in a later analysis, and an independent cohort replicated the association. In vitro checks showed that three CMV-associated chains really do target CMV antigens.

The CDR3 is made up of 14 amino acids. The germline V gene has CDR1 SGDLS and CDR2 YYNGEE. The specimen was PBMCs. This chain links TRBV9 with TRBJ2-7; 16 nucleotides agree with TRBD2. The TCR sequence derives from a woman aged 55-69 years in good health and CMV-seronegative. The CDR3 reads CASSAGLAGGPEDF. The CDR3 nucleotides read TGTGCCAGCAGCGCGGGACTAGCGGGGGGGCCGGAAGATTTC. Supplemented by reference TRBV9 and TRBJ2-7, the full variable domain reads DSGVTQTPKHLITATGQRVTLRCSPRSGDLSVYWYQQSLDQGLQFLIQYYNGEERAKGNILERFSAQQFPDLHSELNLSSLELGDSALYFCASSAGLAGGPEDFGPGTRLTVT.